This T cell receptor (beta chain) was recovered during a study of cytomegalovirus exposure and HLA in healthy donors. Turning to the study itself: An earlier analysis identified 120 million or so unique TCR beta sequences in about 180 million T cells. Findings and caveats of the study: Presence/absence analyses assumed roughly uniform sequencing depth across donors. Later analysis identified 15,000 to 20,000 TCR beta sequences associated with HLA alleles, using a false discovery rate threshold of 0.05. Later analysis reportedly placed an Asian-associated ancestry cluster below the roughly 700-donor mean in N-insertions.

The PCR contained 60 Vbeta and 13 Jbeta primers. TCRdb's table, derived via immunoSEQ multiplex PCR, lists solely in-frame clones and lacks some. The sample lists around 130,000 clones; approximately 80% were seen once. Remarks on this clone: Its antigen remains unknown.

V shed 2 bases, J shed 2 bases, and the junction held 2 bases outside the gene matches. Looked up from germline, CDR1 is SGDLS and CDR2 is YYNGEE. This CDR3 has 16 amino acids. The gene calls are TRBV9 and TRBJ2-1, with 12 bases fitting TRBD2. The source is a girl aged 2 to 10 in good health and CMV-seronegative. Input material: PBMCs. The CDR3 sequence is CASSVPSGGAYNEQFF. CDR3 coding DNA: TGTGCCAGCAGCGTCCCTAGCGGGGGGGCCTACAATGAGCAGTTCTTC.